The sequence of this T cell receptor (beta chain) was determined in a study of metastatic and nonmetastatic thyroid tumors. TCRdb re-processed the PCR reads through MiXCR. Seen here are 20,000 to 30,000 clones, approximately 12% observed once, and the top ten hold about 5.3%. This clone was observed many times. Until they underwent thyroid surgery, no patient had received any treatment. V shed 3 bases, J shed 1 base, and the junction held 0 bases outside the gene matches. In germline, CDR1 is MDHEN, CDR2 SYDVKM. The CDR3 extends over 14 amino acids. The sample taken for sequencing was blood. This rearrangement joins TRBV28 to TRBJ2-3; 8 positions agree with TRBD1. This TCR was recovered from a female donor with papillary thyroid cancer or a benign thyroid nodule (not recorded which). Some clones in this sample may be carry-over from other donors' samples. The chain's CDR3 is CASSLDRGTDTQYF. The CDR3 bases are TGTGCCAGCAGTTTGGACAGGGGCACAGATACGCAGTATTTT.